This TCR beta chain came from a study of cytomegalovirus exposure and HLA in healthy donors. Findings and caveats of the study: Among immune exposure information, only CMV serostatus was available. Listed as cytomegalovirus-associated were over 150 TCR beta chains. Researchers reportedly found TCR beta sequences accurately predicted most subjects' HLA-A and HLA-B alleles.

About this clone itself: Its antigen is currently unknown.

Germline-derived CDR1 and CDR2 are MGHRA and YSYEKL. V lost 0 bases and J lost 1; bases outside the gene matches: 4. The CDR3 length is 18 residues. Vbeta (60) and Jbeta (13) primers were used in the PCR. Some clones are missing from TCRdb's copy, which holds only in-frame ones; the method was immunoSEQ multiplex PCR. The data hold about 140,000 clones, with 75% observed a single time. The receptor comes from a man in his forties in good health and CMV-seronegative. The specimen sequenced was PBMCs. The chain links TRBV4-1 to TRBJ1-6; 9 nucleotides match TRBD1. CDR3 sequence (DNA): TGCGCCAGCAGCCAAGAGGGACAGGGAACATCCTATAATTCACCCCTCCACTTT. The encoded protein is CASSQEGQGTSYNSPLHF.